These 31 T cell receptor beta chains were all obtained from the same sample, sequenced in a study of cytomegalovirus exposure and HLA in healthy donors. 60 Vbeta and 13 Jbeta primers were used in PCR. Repertoires were generated with immunoSEQ multiplex PCR, while TCRdb's copy carries only in-frame clones and drops some. Among about 140,000 clones listed, 79% were seen once. The sequencing input was PBMCs. Source of these receptors: a middle-aged man in good health and CMV-seropositive.

The chain links TRBV27 to TRBJ2-1; 13 positions agree with TRBD2. With V trimmed by 8 bases and J by 16 bases, 2 bases remained unmatched. The V gene's germline CDR1 is MNHEY and CDR2 SMNVEV (reference sequence). This CDR3 spans 10 amino acids. CDR3: CASGTSGKFF. CDR3 nucleotide sequence: TGTGCCAGCGGGACTAGCGGGAAATTCTTC.

The chain combines TRBV14 with TRBJ2-7, with 12 nucleotides matching TRBD2. The CDR3 loop spans 18 amino acids. CDR1 SGHDN and CDR2 FVKESK come from the germline V gene. V lost 1 base and J lost 5; bases outside the gene matches: 12. The chain's CDR3 is CASSQAGWLAGGVNEQYF. The DNA for the CDR3 is TGTGCCAGCAGCCAAGCGGGATGGCTAGCGGGAGGGGTTAACGAGCAGTACTTC.

The rearrangement links TRBV19 to TRBJ1-5, with D hard to call. CDR1 is LNHDA and CDR2 is SQIVND in the germline V gene (reference sequence). The CDR3 consists of 14 residues. Trimming took off 3 bases at V and 3 bases at J, with 9 bases between the two ends. CDR3 nucleotides: TGTGCCAGTAGTATCGGGTCTAACAATCAGCCCCAGCATTTT. Its translation: CASSIGSNNQPQHF.

The chain has TRBV5-4 and TRBJ2-1, with TRBD2 identical over 8 bases. The CDR3 is 15 residues long. Trimming removed 4 bases from V and 9 bases from J; junction bases left unmatched: 12. The V gene's germline CDR1 is SGHNT and CDR2 YYREEE (reference sequence). The CDR3 nucleotides are TGTGCCAGCAGCCAAGATAGCGGGACTAGGACTGAGCAGTTCTTC. Residues: CASSQDSGTRTEQFF.

The J gene is TRBJ2-5, the V gene TRBV7-9; the match to TRBD2 covers 12 bases. V dropped 5 bases and J dropped 5; count of bases not matched to a gene: 6. Germline CDR1 reads SEHNR; CDR2 reads FQNEAQ (reference sequence). CDR3 size: 15 residues. The CDR3 bases are TGTGCCAGCAGCAGTCTAGCGGGAGGGAGGGAGACCCAGTACTTC. The encoded protein is CASSSLAGGRETQYF.

The V call is TRBV7-2, the J call TRBJ2-7; the D gene is possibly TRBD2 (6 bases). V lost 0 bases and J lost 1, with 16 bases in between. From germline, CDR1 is SGHTA and CDR2 FQGNSA. The CDR3 consists of 17 residues. In DNA, the CDR3 is TGTGCCAGCAGCTTAGCGCTTGGGTGGGAGGAGTCCTACGAGCAGTACTTC. Translating gives CASSLALGWEESYEQYF.

This clone was seen just once. CDR3 sequence reads: CASSLNSRFADYGYTF. The CDR3, as DNA: TGTGCCAGCAGCTTAAATAGCCGCTTTGCGGACTATGGCTACACCTTC. This chain uses TRBV11-2 with TRBJ1-2; the D is unclear. CDR3 length equals 16 residues. V lost 2 bases, J lost 3 bases, and 16 bases lay in between. Germline V gives CDR1 SGHAT, CDR2 FQNNGV.

The chain links TRBV27 to TRBJ2-1; D is undetermined. V was clipped by 3 bases and J by 5 bases, with 11 bases between them. Germline loops: CDR1 MNHEY, CDR2 SMNVEV (reference sequence). The CDR3 length is 14 residues. Here the CDR3 reads CASSLSRNNNEQFF. The DNA for the CDR3 is TGTGCCAGCAGTTTGTCGAGGAACAACAATGAGCAGTTCTTC.

This chain connects TRBV9 to TRBJ2-7, with TRBD1 matching 9 bases. V gave up 2 bases and J gave up 5 bases; unmatched junction bases: 11. Per the germline V gene, CDR1 is SGDLS and CDR2 is YYNGEE. The CDR3 is made up of 16 amino acids. The CDR3 nucleotides read TGTGCCAGCAGCGTGGGGCCTACAGGGGGCGGCCACGAGCAGTACTTC. Amino acid sequence: CASSVGPTGGGHEQYF.

CDR3 nucleotide sequence: TGCGCCAGCAGCTTGGCGGACAGGGGGGTAAGCTACACCTTC. Amino acid sequence: CASSLADRGVSYTF. This rearrangement joins TRBV5-1 to TRBJ1-2; 10 bases agree with TRBD1. The germline gives CDR1 SGHRS, CDR2 YFSETQ. This CDR3 is built from 14 residues. Unmatched junction bases numbered 5, after V lost 0 bases and J lost 9 bases.

The table lists this clone with a count of one. The V call is TRBV4-2, the J call TRBJ2-1; 9 bases fit TRBD2. Looked up from germline, CDR1 is LGHNA and CDR2 is YNFKEQ. The CDR3 length is 17 residues. V shed 0 bases and J 6 bases; nucleotides not matched to a gene: 9. CDR3 region: CASSQDAGREGRNEQFF. The CDR3, as DNA: TGTGCCAGCAGCCAAGATGCCGGGCGGGAGGGCCGCAATGAGCAGTTCTTC.

Comment on this clone: The sample carries other DNA sequences with the same CDR3. This chain links TRBV2 with TRBJ1-5; D may be TRBD1 (5 bases). The V end was cut by 1 base, the J end by 2 bases, with 18 bases between. The CDR3 consists of 18 residues. CDR1 SNHLY and CDR2 FYNNEI come from the germline V gene. In DNA, the CDR3 is TGTGCCAGCAGTGAAGGGAGCGGGACCACTCGGGGCAATCAGCCCCAGCATTTT. Amino acids: CASSEGSGTTRGNQPQHF. Complete variable domain (other parts from reference TRBV2 and TRBJ1-5): EPEVTQTPSHQVTQMGQEVILRCVPISNHLYFYWYRQILGQKVEFLVSFYNNEISEKSEIFDDQFSVERPDGSNFTLKIRSTKLEDSAMYFCASSEGSGTTRGNQPQHFGDGTRLSIL.

The J gene is TRBJ1-1, the V gene TRBV29-1; no reliable D call. The CDR3 contains 13 residues. V was trimmed by 8 bases and J by 1 base, leaving 14 bases between them. Germline-derived CDR1 and CDR2 are SQVTM and ANQGSEA. The CDR3, as DNA: TGCAGCATGGTAAAATTCGGGAACACTGAAGCTTTCTTT. Translated: CSMVKFGNTEAFF.

Points on this clone: The sample has other DNA sequences that encode this CDR3 too. The chain carries TRBV5-1 and TRBJ2-7, with a tentative D call TRBD1 (6 bases). Germline V gives CDR1 SGHRS, CDR2 YFSETQ. Trimming stripped 0 bases from V and 6 bases from J, with 10 bases between. This CDR3 comprises 13 residues. The CDR3 region is CASSLDTGSEQYF. DNA for the CDR3: TGCGCCAGCAGCTTGGACACAGGGAGCGAGCAGTACTTC.

This chain joins TRBV28 and TRBJ2-7, with 14 nucleotides matching TRBD2. CDR3 length: 17 amino acids. The J segment lost 5 bases and the V segment lost 6 bases, leaving 12 bases of the junction unmatched. In germline, CDR1 is MDHEN, CDR2 SYDVKM. CDR3: CASRPPPGLAGADEQYF. CDR3 nucleotide sequence: TGTGCCAGCAGGCCCCCTCCGGGACTAGCGGGAGCTGACGAGCAGTACTTC.

V gene TRBV7-9 combines with J gene TRBJ2-1; 9 bases match TRBD1. The CDR3 is 13 residues long. Trimming took 1 base from V and 13 from J; bases not matched to a gene: 5. Germline assignment: CDR1 SEHNR and CDR2 FQNEAQ (reference sequence). DNA of the CDR3: TGTGCCAGCAGCTTAGGACAGGGGGTCGATCAGTTCTTC. Its protein is CASSLGQGVDQFF.

J is TRBJ1-5 and V is TRBV7-9, with a possible D match to TRBD1 (5 bases). CDR1 is SEHNR, CDR2 FQNEAQ, per germline (reference sequence). This CDR3 has 12 residues. Trimming took off 1 base at V and 11 bases at J, with 9 bases between the two ends. The DNA for the CDR3 is TGTGCCAGCAGCTTAGTCGGGGGGACCCAGCATTTT. It specifies CASSLVGGTQHF.

The V call is TRBV6-1, the J call TRBJ2-3; tentatively, D is TRBD1 (6 bases). The germline V and J ends were trimmed by 6 bases and 2 bases, with 15 bases remaining between them. Germline V gene sequence: CDR1 MNHNS, CDR2 SASEGT. The CDR3 extends over 15 amino acids. CDR3 loop: CASSVGTINTDTQYF. The CDR3 coding sequence is TGTGCCAGCAGCGTCGGGACAATAAACACAGATACGCAGTATTTT.

J is TRBJ1-1 and V is TRBV10-3; tentatively, D is TRBD1 (6 bases). This CDR3 spans 14 amino acids. Trimming pared 2 bases from V and 4 bases from J, leaving 11 bases between. Germline V gene data show CDR1 as ENHRY and CDR2 as SYGVKD. The CDR3 DNA reads TGTGCCATCAGTGAGAACAGGGACGGCACTGAAGCTTTCTTT. Translation gives CAISENRDGTEAFF.

The chain recombines TRBV15 with TRBJ2-7; 11 bases map to TRBD2. Germline V lookup: CDR1 LNHNV, CDR2 YYDKDF (reference sequence). This CDR3 is 15 amino acids long. The V gene end was trimmed by 1 base and the J gene end by 3 bases; junction bases not matched to a gene: 2. This chain's CDR3 is CATSRGLAGLYEQYF. CDR3 coding DNA: TGTGCCACCAGCAGAGGACTAGCGGGACTCTACGAGCAGTACTTC.

The chain joins TRBV5-1 to TRBJ1-5; no clear D. The germline V gene encodes CDR1 SGHRS and CDR2 YFSETQ. V dropped 1 base and J dropped 2 bases, with 13 bases sitting between them. This CDR3 is 16 amino acids long. CDR3 in amino acids: CASSLMRVGGNQPQHF. DNA of the CDR3: TGCGCCAGCAGCTTGATGAGGGTAGGAGGCAATCAGCCCCAGCATTTT. Full variable domain (remainder filled in from reference TRBV5-1 and TRBJ1-5): KAGVTQTPRYLIKTRGQQVTLSCSPISGHRSVSWYQQTPGQGLQFLFEYFSETQRNKGNFPGRFSGRQFSNSRSEMNVSTLELGDSALYLCASSLMRVGGNQPQHFGDGTRLSIL.

V gene TRBV28 combines with J gene TRBJ2-7, with D maybe TRBD2 (5 bases). The CDR3 contains 16 residues. With 6 bases removed from V and 1 base from J, the gap between germline ends came to 19 bases. Germline V gene lookup returns CDR1 MDHEN and CDR2 SYDVKM. This CDR3 is CASRIPEGGSSYEQYF. The CDR3, as DNA: TGTGCCAGCAGAATACCCGAGGGCGGATCTTCCTACGAGCAGTACTTC.

The chain carries TRBV5-1 and TRBJ1-3; D unresolved. Trimming shortened V by 1 base and J by 0 bases, and 14 bases separated the two germline ends. This CDR3 has 17 amino acids. From germline, CDR1 is SGHRS and CDR2 YFSETQ. The CDR3 sequence is CASSLLSQDLSGNTIYF. The CDR3 nucleotides are TGCGCCAGCAGCTTGCTCTCTCAGGATCTCTCTGGAAACACCATATATTTT.

This clone was seen a handful of times. The rearrangement uses TRBV7-2 and TRBJ2-7; 8 nucleotides align to TRBD1. The CDR3 contains 13 residues. The germline V gene encodes CDR1 SGHTA and CDR2 FQGNSA. The V segment lost 5 bases and the J segment 9 bases; nucleotides outside the gene matches: 9. CDR3 in DNA: TGTGCCAGCAGCCCTGACAGGGGTGGTGGGCAGTACTTC. It specifies CASSPDRGGGQYF. The complete variable domain, with remaining parts taken from reference TRBV7-2 and TRBJ2-7, reads GAGVSQSPSNKVTEKGKDVELRCDPISGHTALYWYRQSLGQGLEFLIYFQGNSAPDKSGLPSDRFSAERTGGSVSTLTIQRTQQEDSAVYLCASSPDRGGGQYFGPGTRLTVT.

The chain links TRBV29-1 to TRBJ2-5, with 7 bases lining up with TRBD1. V lost 7 bases and J lost 2; bases outside the gene matches: 4. The germline V gene encodes CDR1 SQVTM and CDR2 ANQGSEA. The CDR3 covers 12 residues. The CDR3 DNA is TGCAGCGCCGGGACAGCACAAGAGACCCAGTACTTC. It codes for CSAGTAQETQYF. Complete variable domain (other parts from reference TRBV29-1 and TRBJ2-5): SAVISQKPSRDICQRGTSLTIQCQVDSQVTMMFWYRQQPGQSLTLIATANQGSEATYESGFVIDKFPISRPNLTFSTLTVSNMSPEDSSIYLCSAGTAQETQYFGPGTRLLVL.

The rearrangement links TRBV2 to TRBJ2-7, with 7 bases matching TRBD2. Unmatched junction bases numbered 3, after V lost 8 bases and J lost 2 bases. Germline V lookup: CDR1 SNHLY, CDR2 FYNNEI. This CDR3 spans 12 amino acids. CDR3 protein: CASGRVAYEQYF. CDR3 DNA: TGTGCCAGCGGGAGGGTCGCCTACGAGCAGTACTTC.

The chain links TRBV7-9 to TRBJ1-4; D unclear. There are 14 residues in the CDR3. Looked up from germline, CDR1 is SEHNR and CDR2 is FQNEAQ (reference sequence). V lost 2 bases, J lost 6 bases, and 10 bases lay in between. CDR3 protein: CASSLIGGDEKLFF. DNA of the CDR3: TGTGCCAGCAGCTTAATCGGAGGAGATGAAAAACTGTTTTTT.

The chain links TRBV6-1 to TRBJ2-7; maybe TRBD2 (8 bases). This CDR3 region has 16 residues. The V end was cut by 0 bases, the J end by 6 bases, with 18 bases between. CDR1 is MNHNS and CDR2 is SASEGT in the germline V gene. This CDR3 reads CASSEAQGLGGFEQYF. CDR3 bases: TGTGCCAGCAGTGAAGCGCAGGGACTAGGGGGCTTCGAGCAGTACTTC.

This chain connects TRBV5-6 to TRBJ1-2; possible D gene TRBD1, 5 bases. V lost 2 bases and J 7 bases, leaving 9 bases between the germline ends. CDR3 length equals 12 residues. CDR1 is SGHDT, CDR2 YYEEEE, per germline. Written as DNA, the CDR3 is TGTGCCAGCAGCTTATGGAGGGGTGGCTACACCTTC. Translation: CASSLWRGGYTF.

V is TRBV18 and J is TRBJ2-5, with 9 bases identical to TRBD1. V dropped 6 bases and J dropped 3; count of bases not matched to a gene: 8. The germline V gene encodes CDR1 KGHSH and CDR2 LQKENI. The CDR3 has 15 amino acids. CDR3 in amino acids: CASSPPRTGEETQYF. CDR3 sequence (DNA): TGTGCCAGCTCCCCCCCACGGACAGGGGAAGAGACCCAGTACTTC.

The chain uses TRBV19 and TRBJ1-2, with D perhaps TRBD1 (5 bases). Germline CDR1 is LNHDA and CDR2 is SQIVND (reference sequence). The CDR3 is 13 amino acids. V dropped 7 bases and J dropped 5 bases, with 14 bases sitting between them. CDR3 sequence (DNA): TGTGCCAGTACTCAGGGTTTCGAGTATGGCTACACCTTC. It specifies CASTQGFEYGYTF.